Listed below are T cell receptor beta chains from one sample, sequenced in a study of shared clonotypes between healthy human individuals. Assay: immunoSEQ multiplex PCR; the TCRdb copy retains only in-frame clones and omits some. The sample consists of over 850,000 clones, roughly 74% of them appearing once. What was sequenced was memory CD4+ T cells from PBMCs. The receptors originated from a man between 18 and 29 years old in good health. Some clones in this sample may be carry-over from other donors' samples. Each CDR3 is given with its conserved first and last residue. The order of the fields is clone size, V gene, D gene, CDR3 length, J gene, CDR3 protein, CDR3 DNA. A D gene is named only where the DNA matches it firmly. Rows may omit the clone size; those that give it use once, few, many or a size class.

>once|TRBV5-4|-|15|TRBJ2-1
CASSSKASSYNEQFF
TGTGCCAGCAGCTCCAAGGCGAGCTCCTACAATGAGCAGTTCTTC
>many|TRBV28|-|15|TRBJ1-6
CASRMQGTYNSPLHF
TGTGCCAGCCGGATGCAGGGAACCTATAATTCACCCCTCCACTTT
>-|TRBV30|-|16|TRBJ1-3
CAWTQDGGGGSNTIYF
TGTGCCTGGACCCAGGACGGAGGAGGTGGATCGAACACCATATATTTT
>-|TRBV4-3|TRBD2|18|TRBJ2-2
CASSQEGLTSGRSGELFF
TGCGCCAGCAGCCAAGAAGGTTTAACTAGCGGGAGATCCGGGGAGCTGTTTTTT
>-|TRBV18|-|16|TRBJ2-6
CASFATGASGANVLTF
TGTGCCAGCTTCGCCACAGGAGCCTCTGGGGCCAACGTCCTGACTTTC
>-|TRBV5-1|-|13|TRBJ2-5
CASSLNERETQYF
TGCGCCAGCAGCTTGAACGAGCGAGAGACCCAGTACTTC
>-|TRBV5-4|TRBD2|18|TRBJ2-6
CASSPGGTDRSGANVLTF
TGTGCCAGCAGCCCGGGGGGGACGGACCGCTCTGGGGCCAACGTCCTGACTTTC
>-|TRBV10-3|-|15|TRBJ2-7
CAISESVDGVYEQYF
TGTGCCATCAGTGAGTCGGTAGATGGGGTCTACGAGCAGTACTTC
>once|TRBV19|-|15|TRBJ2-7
CASSISTVNSYEQYF
TGTGCCAGTAGTATCTCGACAGTTAACTCCTACGAGCAGTACTTC
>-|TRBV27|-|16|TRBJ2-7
CASSYIRPGPPSEQYF
TGTGCCAGCAGTTATATCCGCCCGGGTCCCCCGAGCGAGCAGTACTTC
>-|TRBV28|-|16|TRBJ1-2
CASSSFHGRAEYGYTF
TGTGCCAGCAGTTCCTTTCACGGACGGGCAGAATATGGCTACACCTTC
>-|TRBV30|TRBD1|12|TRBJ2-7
CAWSLTGDEQYF
TGTGCCTGGAGCTTAACAGGGGACGAGCAGTACTTC
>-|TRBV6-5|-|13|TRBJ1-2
CATNDSWPYGYTF
TGTGCCACCAACGATTCATGGCCTTATGGCTACACCTTC
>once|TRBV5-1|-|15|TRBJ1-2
CASSGNGQPLEGYTF
TGCGCCAGCAGCGGGAACGGACAGCCACTGGAAGGCTACACCTTC
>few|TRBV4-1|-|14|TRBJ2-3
CASSPGPSTDTQYF
TGCGCCAGCAGCCCCGGTCCTAGCACAGATACGCAGTATTTT
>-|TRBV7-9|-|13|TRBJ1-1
CASSSGGGTEAFF
TGTGCCAGCAGCTCAGGCGGAGGGACTGAAGCTTTCTTT
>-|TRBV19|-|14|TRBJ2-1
CASSPGIAYNEQFF
TGTGCCAGTAGCCCAGGGATCGCCTACAATGAGCAGTTCTTC
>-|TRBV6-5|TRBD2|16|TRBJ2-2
CASSYAASGSRGELFF
TGTGCCAGCAGTTACGCCGCTAGCGGGAGTCGCGGGGAGCTGTTTTTT
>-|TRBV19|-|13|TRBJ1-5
CASGDRSNQPQHF
TGTGCCAGTGGAGACAGGAGCAATCAGCCCCAGCATTTT
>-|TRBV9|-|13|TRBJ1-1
CASSFLRHTEAFF
TGTGCCAGCAGCTTCCTAAGACACACTGAAGCTTTCTTT